The rows below give T cell receptor beta chains drawn from one sample of a study of blood T cells in healthy people across ages. MiXCR, applied by TCRdb to the 5' RACE reads, yields one record per CDR3 protein. The sample lists about 1.1 million distinct CDR3 sequences; around two fifths were seen once. Sequenced input: blood. The receptor set was obtained from a man between 18 and 35 years old in good health. CDR3s include the opening cysteine and the closing phenylalanine or tryptophan. The order of the fields is clone size, D gene, V gene, J gene, CDR3 DNA, CDR3 protein. A D gene is named only where the DNA matches it firmly. Clone size is not always given. Where it is, it says once, few, many or a class for expanded clones.

clone_size: .
d_call: .
v_call: TRBV7-2
j_call: TRBJ2-3
cdr3_nt: TGTGCCAGCAGGATTAGCACAGATACGCAGTATTTT
cdr3_aa: CASRISTDTQYF

clone_size: .
d_call: .
v_call: TRBV6-5
j_call: TRBJ2-1
cdr3_nt: TGTACCAGCAGAAGGGATGGGGGCCGTTACAATGAGCAGTTCTTC
cdr3_aa: CTSRRDGGRYNEQFF

clone_size: .
d_call: .
v_call: TRBV7-2
j_call: TRBJ1-2
cdr3_nt: TGTGCCAGCAGCTTAGGTCTAAGTTCGGAATATGGCTACACCTTC
cdr3_aa: CASSLGLSSEYGYTF

clone_size: .
d_call: .
v_call: TRBV7-2
j_call: TRBJ1-2
cdr3_nt: TGTGCCAGCAGCCTCTACCCGCCGGGGTCCACTAACTATGGCTACACCTTC
cdr3_aa: CASSLYPPGSTNYGYTF

clone_size: .
d_call: .
v_call: TRBV4-3
j_call: TRBJ1-4
cdr3_nt: TGCGCCAGCAGCCAAGAAGGTGGGGGATCTCATAATGAAAAACTGTTTTTT
cdr3_aa: CASSQEGGGSHNEKLFF

clone_size: few
d_call: .
v_call: TRBV29-1
j_call: TRBJ1-1
cdr3_nt: TGCAGCGTCGAGCGGGGCATTGAAGCTTTCTTT
cdr3_aa: CSVERGIEAFF

clone_size: .
d_call: TRBD2
v_call: TRBV20-1
j_call: TRBJ2-3
cdr3_nt: TGCAGTGCTAAACCTAGCGGGGGCTGGTTGGTGGATACGCAGTATTTT
cdr3_aa: CSAKPSGGWLVDTQYF

clone_size: .
d_call: .
v_call: TRBV5-1
j_call: TRBJ1-2
cdr3_nt: TGCGCCAGCAGCTCCGGCCGCGATCTATATGGCTACACCTTC
cdr3_aa: CASSSGRDLYGYTF

clone_size: .
d_call: TRBD1
v_call: TRBV11-2
j_call: TRBJ2-5
cdr3_nt: TGTGCCAGCAGCCCCTCTCCGGGACAGGGGCCCTCCAAAGAGACCCAGTACTTC
cdr3_aa: CASSPSPGQGPSKETQYF

clone_size: many
d_call: .
v_call: TRBV3-1
j_call: TRBJ2-5
cdr3_nt: TGTGCCTCTGGGGGGTATCAAGAGACCCAGTACTTC
cdr3_aa: CASGGYQETQYF

clone_size: .
d_call: .
v_call: TRBV12-3/TRBV12-4
j_call: TRBJ2-3
cdr3_nt: TGTGCCAGCAGTTGGGTAGATGTCCCCAGAACAGATACGGAGTATTTT
cdr3_aa: CASSWVDVPRTDTEYF

clone_size: .
d_call: .
v_call: TRBV6-2/TRBV6-3
j_call: TRBJ1-1
cdr3_nt: TGTGCCAGCAGTAAAGGCGGGGCCCAGGGGACTGAAGCTTTCTTT
cdr3_aa: CASSKGGAQGTEAFF

clone_size: .
d_call: .
v_call: TRBV12-3/TRBV12-4
j_call: TRBJ2-2
cdr3_nt: TGTGCCAGCAGTTTAGGCCGCCGTGGGACCGGGGAGCTGTTTTTT
cdr3_aa: CASSLGRRGTGELFF

clone_size: .
d_call: TRBD2
v_call: TRBV15
j_call: TRBJ2-3
cdr3_nt: TGTGCCACCAAGCGGGGGGGCAGGGATACGCAGTATTTT
cdr3_aa: CATKRGGRDTQYF

clone_size: .
d_call: TRBD2
v_call: TRBV20-1
j_call: TRBJ2-3
cdr3_nt: TGCAGTGCCACAACGGGGGGGGCAGGTACAGATACGCAGTATTTT
cdr3_aa: CSATTGGAGTDTQYF

clone_size: .
d_call: TRBD1
v_call: TRBV2
j_call: TRBJ2-2
cdr3_nt: TGTGCCAGCATTCCGGGGACAGTGAACACCGGGGAGCTGTTTTTT
cdr3_aa: CASIPGTVNTGELFF

clone_size: .
d_call: TRBD1
v_call: TRBV12-3/TRBV12-4
j_call: TRBJ2-7
cdr3_nt: TGTGCCAGCAGACCAAACCCCGACAGGGAAGAGCAGTACTTC
cdr3_aa: CASRPNPDREEQYF

clone_size: many
d_call: TRBD2
v_call: TRBV12-3/TRBV12-4
j_call: TRBJ2-3
cdr3_nt: TGTGCCAGCAGCCGAGGGACTAGCGGATACACAGATACGCAGTATTTT
cdr3_aa: CASSRGTSGYTDTQYF

clone_size: .
d_call: TRBD2
v_call: TRBV4-3
j_call: TRBJ2-2
cdr3_nt: TGCGCCAGCAGCCAAGAGCCACTAGCGGGGGTAAACACCGGGGAGCTGTTTTTT
cdr3_aa: CASSQEPLAGVNTGELFF

clone_size: .
d_call: .
v_call: TRBV7-9
j_call: TRBJ2-3
cdr3_nt: TGTGCCAGCAGCTTACGTAGCGGGGGACAGGGAAGCACAGATACGCAGTATTTT
cdr3_aa: CASSLRSGGQGSTDTQYF

clone_size: few
d_call: .
v_call: TRBV7-2
j_call: TRBJ2-1
cdr3_nt: TGTGCCACCGTAGGGGGGGGACCGTTTAGCAATGAGCAGTTCTTC
cdr3_aa: CATVGGGPFSNEQFF

clone_size: few
d_call: TRBD1
v_call: TRBV4-1
j_call: TRBJ1-4
cdr3_nt: TGCGCCAGCAGCCAAAATCAGGGGGCCCGCGAAAAACTGTTTTTT
cdr3_aa: CASSQNQGAREKLFF

clone_size: .
d_call: .
v_call: TRBV24-1
j_call: TRBJ2-3
cdr3_nt: TGTGCCACCAGTGACGACCGGGATGCCGAGTATACGCAGTATTTT
cdr3_aa: CATSDDRDAEYTQYF

clone_size: few
d_call: TRBD1
v_call: TRBV20-1
j_call: TRBJ1-2
cdr3_nt: TGCAGTGCCAGACATACCGGGGACAGGGTCTATGGCTACACCTTC
cdr3_aa: CSARHTGDRVYGYTF

clone_size: .
d_call: .
v_call: TRBV20-1
j_call: TRBJ2-7
cdr3_nt: TGCAGTGCCTGCGACACCGACAATGAGCAGTACTTC
cdr3_aa: CSACDTDNEQYF

clone_size: .
d_call: TRBD1
v_call: TRBV27
j_call: TRBJ1-1
cdr3_nt: TGTGCCAGCAGTCTCTCAGGGGGGATCAAAGAAGCTTTCTTT
cdr3_aa: CASSLSGGIKEAFF

clone_size: .
d_call: TRBD2
v_call: TRBV6-5
j_call: TRBJ2-2
cdr3_nt: TGTGCCAGCAATTACATCGGGACTAGCGGGGGGAACACCGGGGAGCTGTTTTTT
cdr3_aa: CASNYIGTSGGNTGELFF

clone_size: .
d_call: .
v_call: TRBV12-3/TRBV12-4
j_call: TRBJ1-4
cdr3_nt: TGTGCCAGCAGTCCCCCCACGGGAGATCCTAATGAAAAACTGTTTTTT
cdr3_aa: CASSPPTGDPNEKLFF

clone_size: .
d_call: .
v_call: TRBV6-2/TRBV6-3
j_call: TRBJ2-7
cdr3_nt: TGTGCCAGTAGAGGGGGAGCGTCCTACAATGAGCAGTACTTC
cdr3_aa: CASRGGASYNEQYF

clone_size: .
d_call: TRBD1
v_call: TRBV5-1
j_call: TRBJ2-2
cdr3_nt: TGCGCCAGCAGCTTGGGGACAGGGAGCACCGGGGAGCTGTTTTTT
cdr3_aa: CASSLGTGSTGELFF

clone_size: few
d_call: TRBD2
v_call: TRBV13
j_call: TRBJ2-7
cdr3_nt: TGTGCCAGCAGCCTAAATCGTATTAGCGGGGCTTCCTACGAGCAGTACTTC
cdr3_aa: CASSLNRISGASYEQYF

clone_size: many
d_call: .
v_call: TRBV2
j_call: TRBJ2-7
cdr3_nt: TGTGCCAGCAGTGTAACCTACGAGCAGTACTTC
cdr3_aa: CASSVTYEQYF

clone_size: many
d_call: .
v_call: TRBV20-1
j_call: TRBJ1-2
cdr3_nt: TGCAGTGCTAGGGGGACGGCCAACTATGGCTACACCTTC
cdr3_aa: CSARGTANYGYTF

clone_size: few
d_call: .
v_call: TRBV20-1
j_call: TRBJ1-4
cdr3_nt: TGCAGTGCTAGAGATTCGCCAGTTAATGAAAAACTGTTTTTT
cdr3_aa: CSARDSPVNEKLFF

clone_size: .
d_call: TRBD1
v_call: TRBV7-9
j_call: TRBJ2-7
cdr3_nt: TGTGCCAGCAGCTTAGTTGGGACAGCCCTTCTCAACGAGCAGTACTTC
cdr3_aa: CASSLVGTALLNEQYF

clone_size: many
d_call: .
v_call: TRBV9
j_call: TRBJ2-7
cdr3_nt: TGTGCCAGCAGCGCCGACGGCTACGAGCAGTACTTC
cdr3_aa: CASSADGYEQYF

clone_size: few
d_call: TRBD1
v_call: TRBV29-1
j_call: TRBJ1-1
cdr3_nt: TGCAGCGTTGAATATCGGGACAGCCCGAACACTGAAGCTTTCTTT
cdr3_aa: CSVEYRDSPNTEAFF

clone_size: .
d_call: .
v_call: TRBV28
j_call: TRBJ1-2
cdr3_nt: TGTGCCAGCAGTTCGAACAGGTTCTATGGCTACACCTTC
cdr3_aa: CASSSNRFYGYTF

clone_size: few
d_call: .
v_call: TRBV7-2
j_call: TRBJ2-4
cdr3_nt: TGTGCCAGCATCCCAACGTTTCTTAAGACAGGTCACGTCGACCAGTACTTC
cdr3_aa: CASIPTFLKTGHVDQYF

clone_size: .
d_call: .
v_call: TRBV27
j_call: TRBJ2-1
cdr3_nt: TGTGCCAGCAGTTCGGACATGGCAGTTAATGAGCAGTTCTTC
cdr3_aa: CASSSDMAVNEQFF

clone_size: few
d_call: TRBD1
v_call: TRBV5-5
j_call: TRBJ2-1
cdr3_nt: TGTGCCAGCAGCTCGTCCGGGACAGGGTTACATGAGCAGTTCTTC
cdr3_aa: CASSSSGTGLHEQFF

clone_size: .
d_call: .
v_call: TRBV7-2
j_call: TRBJ1-5
cdr3_nt: TGTGCCAGCAGCTTAGAGAGCGTCCAAGGACGGCCCCAGCATTTT
cdr3_aa: CASSLESVQGRPQHF

clone_size: few
d_call: .
v_call: TRBV9
j_call: TRBJ1-4
cdr3_nt: TGTGCCAGCAGCGTAGAGGCAGGAGGTGAAAAACTGTTTTTT
cdr3_aa: CASSVEAGGEKLFF

clone_size: .
d_call: .
v_call: TRBV2
j_call: TRBJ1-1
cdr3_nt: TGTGCCAGCGGGGATCGGGTCCCTAATCCCCTGGGGGCTTTCTTT
cdr3_aa: CASGDRVPNPLGAFF

clone_size: .
d_call: .
v_call: TRBV5-1
j_call: TRBJ1-4
cdr3_nt: TGCGCCAGCAGACTTACCGGGTCCAATAATGAAAAACTGTTTTTT
cdr3_aa: CASRLTGSNNEKLFF

clone_size: few
d_call: TRBD1
v_call: TRBV7-9
j_call: TRBJ1-1
cdr3_nt: TGTGCCAGCAGCCCATTCTGGACAGGCGAAAACACTGAAGCTTTCTTT
cdr3_aa: CASSPFWTGENTEAFF

clone_size: many
d_call: .
v_call: TRBV20-1
j_call: TRBJ1-2
cdr3_nt: TGCAGTGCTAGTGCCAGGGCGGTGAATGGCTACACCTTC
cdr3_aa: CSASARAVNGYTF

clone_size: .
d_call: .
v_call: TRBV6-6
j_call: TRBJ1-4
cdr3_nt: TGTGCCAGCACCCAAATGACCCGGGGGGCTAATGAAAAACTGTTTTTT
cdr3_aa: CASTQMTRGANEKLFF

clone_size: .
d_call: .
v_call: TRBV6-6
j_call: TRBJ1-2
cdr3_nt: TGTGCCAGCAGTTACTCCGCCGGCTACACCTTC
cdr3_aa: CASSYSAGYTF

clone_size: few
d_call: TRBD1
v_call: TRBV10-3
j_call: TRBJ2-1
cdr3_nt: TGTGCCATCAGTGATTTACAGGGGGCCAACTACAATGAGCAGTTCTTC
cdr3_aa: CAISDLQGANYNEQFF

clone_size: few
d_call: .
v_call: TRBV2
j_call: TRBJ2-7
cdr3_nt: TGTGCCAGCAGTGAAGCGCTTCAAGGGTATTACGAGCAGTACTTC
cdr3_aa: CASSEALQGYYEQYF

clone_size: .
d_call: TRBD2
v_call: TRBV7-2
j_call: TRBJ2-1
cdr3_nt: TGTGCCAGCAGCTTAGCTTTAGTAGCGGGCAATGAGCAGTTCTTC
cdr3_aa: CASSLALVAGNEQFF

clone_size: .
d_call: TRBD1
v_call: TRBV28
j_call: TRBJ2-2
cdr3_nt: TGTGCCAGCAGTTTTCGGGACAGGGCGAACACCGGGGAGCTGTTTTTT
cdr3_aa: CASSFRDRANTGELFF

clone_size: .
d_call: .
v_call: TRBV28
j_call: TRBJ2-2
cdr3_nt: TGTGCCAGCAGTCTTCTAGACGTGGGCGGGGAGCTGTTTTTT
cdr3_aa: CASSLLDVGGELFF

clone_size: .
d_call: .
v_call: TRBV11-1
j_call: TRBJ2-5
cdr3_nt: TGTGCCAGCAGCTACGAGACTAGTAAAGAGACCCAGTACTTC
cdr3_aa: CASSYETSKETQYF